Listed below are T cell receptor beta chains from one sample, sequenced in a study of cytomegalovirus exposure and HLA in healthy donors. Assay: immunoSEQ multiplex PCR; the TCRdb copy retains only in-frame clones and omits some. The profile shows around 120,000 clones, 65% to 80% of them singletons. The sample consisted of PBMCs. The receptors originated from a woman in her 40s in good health and CMV-seropositive. Both conserved end residues are part of each CDR3. The order of the fields is D gene, V gene, CDR3 length, J gene, clone size, CDR3 DNA, CDR3 protein. The D gene is left open where the match is weak. Rows give clone size only sometimes, using once, few, many, or a class for an expanded clone.

>TRBD1|TRBV7-9|14|TRBJ2-7|.
TGTGCCAGCAGCGGTACAGGGGCAACCTACGAGCAGTACTTC
CASSGTGATYEQYF
>.|TRBV2|14|TRBJ2-3|.
TGTGCCAGCAGTTTCATAGACAACACAGATACGCAGTATTTT
CASSFIDNTDTQYF
>.|TRBV15|15|TRBJ1-4|.
TGTGCCACCAGCAGAGATACACAACCTAATGAAAAACTGTTTTTT
CATSRDTQPNEKLFF
>.|TRBV27|13|TRBJ2-5|.
TGTGCCAGCAGTCCCGAGTCCTTATCTGGCCAGTACTTC
CASSPESLSGQYF
>TRBD2|TRBV9|18|TRBJ2-5|.
TGTGCCAGCAGCGTAGGGGCTAGCGGGGTGGGGTCGCGAGAGACCCAGTACTTC
CASSVGASGVGSRETQYF
>.|TRBV15|14|TRBJ1-4|.
TGTGCCACCAGCAGAGTCGGGGAGGCTGAAAAACTGTTTTTT
CATSRVGEAEKLFF
>.|TRBV5-1|14|TRBJ1-1|once
TGCGCCAGCAGCCCCCCGGGGGGGGGTACTGAAGCTTTCTTT
CASSPPGGGTEAFF
>.|TRBV11-2|13|TRBJ1-1|.
TGTGCCAGCAGCTCAGGCCCTTACACTGAAGCTTTCTTT
CASSSGPYTEAFF
>.|TRBV23-1|14|TRBJ2-7|.
TGCGCCAGCAGTCAAAATGGCAGGTCCTACGAGCAGTACTTC
CASSQNGRSYEQYF
>TRBD2|TRBV7-3|16|TRBJ2-3|.
TGTGCCAGCAGCCCTAGCGGGGGGGCCGTTTTAGATACGCAGTATTTT
CASSPSGGAVLDTQYF
>TRBD2|TRBV6-1|16|TRBJ2-7|.
TGTGCCAGCAGTGGTGGGGGGAGAGCGGGGGACTACGAGCAGTACTTC
CASSGGGRAGDYEQYF
>TRBD1|TRBV11-2|15|TRBJ1-4|.
TGTGCCAGCAGCTTAGGTGACAGGGCGAATGAAAAACTGTTTTTT
CASSLGDRANEKLFF
>.|TRBV29-1|12|TRBJ2-4|.
TGCAGCGTTCAAGAGGCCCAAAACATTCAGTACTTC
CSVQEAQNIQYF
>.|TRBV23-1|18|TRBJ2-2|.
TGCGCCAGCAGTCCTCCGGGGCGGGGGCTAGTGGTAGCCGGGGAGCTGTTTTTT
CASSPPGRGLVVAGELFF
>TRBD2|TRBV18|14|TRBJ2-1|.
TGTGCCAGCTCCCGTCGGGAGGGTTACAATGAGCAGTTCTTC
CASSRREGYNEQFF
>.|TRBV4-3|12|TRBJ2-1|.
TGCGCCGAGTCGGGTTTAGACAATGAGCAGTTCTTC
CAESGLDNEQFF
>.|TRBV5-1|13|TRBJ1-1|.
TGCGCCAGCAGCTCCTTAGGGACAAGTGAAGCTTTCTTT
CASSSLGTSEAFF
>.|TRBV5-1|13|TRBJ1-4|few
TGCGCCAGCAGCTTGGACAGGGTTGAAAAACTGTTTTTT
CASSLDRVEKLFF
>.|TRBV7-3|14|TRBJ2-7|.
TGTGCCAGCAGCTTACATGGGAGCTCCTACGAGCAGTACTTC
CASSLHGSSYEQYF
>.|TRBV6-4|14|TRBJ2-2|.
TGTGCCAGCAGTACCGCAGGGTCCGCCGGGGAGCTGTTTTTT
CASSTAGSAGELFF
>.|TRBV6-1|14|TRBJ1-2|.
TGTGCCAGCAGTGAAGTTTTGGGGGGTCGGGGCTACACCTTC
CASSEVLGGRGYTF
>.|TRBV4-3|14|TRBJ2-7|.
TGCGCCAGCAGCCAAGATCACGGGGTCTACGAGCAGTACTTC
CASSQDHGVYEQYF
>TRBD2|TRBV19|17|TRBJ2-3|.
TGTGCCAGTAGTATTCGGGGCAGCGGGAGGAGGGCAGATACGCAGTATTTT
CASSIRGSGRRADTQYF